This T cell receptor beta chain is from a study of blood T cells in healthy people across ages. Study-level findings and limits: The fall in TCR beta diversity per million T cells was roughly linear with age.

Comments on this clonotype: The antigen is undetermined.

The V end was cut by 1 base, the J end by 2 bases, with 15 bases between. This CDR3 is 16 amino acids long. Germline assignment: CDR1 SEHNR and CDR2 FQNEAQ (reference sequence). PCR was performed a second time for about 7 to 12 cycles using a sample-barcoded 5' primer and a J-beta primer mix. TCRdb reprocessed the 5' RACE reads via MiXCR and lists one record per CDR3 protein. The sample has more than 900,000 distinct CDR3 sequences, 25% to 30% seen once. Separately, the same data were catalogued under a study of T cells of mothers and their children. That work contributes: The study recruited three healthy Caucasian mothers and their six children as donors. Mothers yielded over 10 million CDR3 reads, children some 2.9 million each.

Material: blood. The receptor comes from a woman in her forties in good health. The rearrangement uses TRBV7-9 and TRBJ2-7; D unresolved. The CDR3 DNA follows: TGTGCCAGCAGCTTAGTCTCGGCCACCAGAACCTACGAGCAGTACTTC. Amino acid sequence: CASSLVSATRTYEQYF.